This entry lists 17 T cell receptor beta chains sequenced from one sample in a study of T cells in Graves' hyperthyroidism and ophthalmopathy. The CDR3 regions of TCR beta were amplified from RNA transcripts. HTBI primers were used for first-round RT-PCR of the TCR CDR3. TCRdb passed the multiplex PCR reads through MiXCR, listing each CDR3 protein once. The sample includes over 500,000 distinct CDR3 sequences, 35% to 50% seen only once; the top ten take around two fifths. Specimen: peripheral blood or thyroid tissue (not recorded which). Receptors were obtained from an adult woman with Graves' disease, either hyperthyroidism or ophthalmopathy (not recorded which).

Note on this clonotype: A much more abundant neighbour one base away suggests this may be a read error. CDR3 sequence: CASREGAGENYGYTF. The CDR3, as DNA: TGTGCCAGCAGAGAAGGGGCAGGGGAAAACTATGGCTACACCTTC. The J gene is TRBJ1-2, the V gene TRBV6-1; the D gene is possibly TRBD1 (6 bases). The germline CDR1 and CDR2 sequences are MNHNS and SASEGT. This CDR3 region has 15 residues.

As to this clonotype: At one of its ends the junction is not consistent with the germline gene, which may arise from a read error. V usage is TRBV25-1 and J usage is TRBJ1-5; a possible D gene is TRBD1 (6 bases). Germline CDR1 reads MGHDK; CDR2 reads SYGVNS. The CDR3 spans 15 residues. CDR3 in amino acids: CAISDGQLSNQPQHF. As DNA, the CDR3 is TGTGCCATCAGTGACGGACAGCTTAGCAATCAGCCCCAGCATTTT.

V and J are TRBV7-9 and TRBJ1-5; the D is unclear. The V and J ends lost 4 bases and 5 bases respectively, with 9 bases between them. CDR1 is SEHNR, CDR2 FQNEAQ, per germline (reference sequence). This CDR3 is built from 13 residues. CDR3 in DNA: TGTGCCAGCAGCTCCGAGGACCATCAGCCCCAGCATTTT. Translation gives CASSSEDHQPQHF.

The genes are TRBV7-3 and TRBJ2-5; 7 bases line up with TRBD1. The CDR3 spans 13 residues. The germline CDR1 and CDR2 sequences are SGHTA and FQGTGA. The CDR3 here is CATSDRRQETQYF. The CDR3 bases are TGTGCTACCTCGGACAGGAGACAAGAGACCCAGTACTTC.

The chain has TRBV9 and TRBJ1-2; D remains ambiguous. V gave up 0 bases and J gave up 12 bases, with 12 bases separating them. CDR3 size: 12 residues. CDR1 and CDR2 (germline): SGDLS, YYNGEE. The CDR3 sequence is CASSVGGNGNTF. The CDR3 DNA sequence: TGTGCCAGCAGCGTAGGAGGGAATGGAAACACCTTC.

This clonotype appeared a few times. In DNA form, the CDR3 reads TGTGCCAGCAGCTTAGAGGTGGGGGGCCCCCTCTATGGCTACACCTTC. As protein: CASSLEVGGPLYGYTF. This chain connects TRBV7-9 to TRBJ1-2; tentative D call: TRBD1 (6 bases). Per the germline V gene, CDR1 is SEHNR and CDR2 is FQNEAQ (reference sequence). Trimming stripped 1 base from V and 4 bases from J, with 16 bases between. CDR3 length: 16 amino acids.

The rearrangement links TRBV29-1 to TRBJ1-2, with D maybe TRBD1 (5 bases). The CDR3 has 13 amino acids. V was trimmed by 0 bases and J by 4 bases, leaving 9 bases between them. Germline CDR1 SQVTM, CDR2 ANQGSEA. CDR3 sequence (DNA): TGCAGCGTTGAAGAGGGGCCGCTCTATGGCTACACCTTC. It codes for CSVEEGPLYGYTF. The full variable domain, in which reference TRBV29-1 and TRBJ1-2 provide the parts outside the CDR3, is SAVISQKPSRDICQRGTSLTIQCQVDSQVTMMFWYRQQPGQSLTLIATANQGSEATYESGFVIDKFPISRPNLTFSTLTVSNMSPEDSSIYLCSVEEGPLYGYTFGSGTRLTVV.

About this clonotype: Because it lacks the conserved phenylalanine or tryptophan at the end, this CDR3 is likely a read error. V gene TRBV9 combines with J gene TRBJ1-1; D not certain. The CDR3 runs 13 residues. Germline CDR1 reads SGDLS; CDR2 reads YYNGEE. The CDR3 region is CASSVAGPTEAFL. CDR3 nucleotides: TGTGCCAGCAGTGTAGCTGGGCCTACTGAAGCTTTCTTG.

Points on this clonotype: A much larger clone is a single base away; this may be a read error. The V call is TRBV4-1, the J call TRBJ1-6; no firm D call. Between the trimmed V and J ends, which lost 3 bases and 0 bases, there was a span of 9 bases. The germline CDR1 and CDR2 sequences are MGHRA and YSYEKL. CDR3 length: 16 amino acids. The CDR3 region is CASSQVPSSYNSPLHF. As DNA, the CDR3 is TGCGCCAGCAGCCAGGTCCCGAGCTCCTATAATTCACCCCTCCACTTT.

This clonotype was recorded many times. The chain combines TRBV20-1 with TRBJ2-7, with D unclear. The CDR3 contains 11 residues. Trimming took off 8 bases at V and 1 base at J, with 9 bases between the two ends. From germline, CDR1 is DFQATT and CDR2 SNEGSKA (reference sequence). The CDR3 sequence is CSRAASYEQYF. The CDR3 DNA reads TGCAGTAGGGCAGCTTCCTACGAGCAGTACTTC.

This clonotype was detected ten times or more. One base away lies a much larger clone, so this may be a sequencing read error. The genes are TRBV25-1 and TRBJ2-5; maybe TRBD1 (5 bases). CDR1 MGHDK and CDR2 SYGVNS come from the germline V gene. This CDR3 region has 14 residues. Trimming took 7 bases from V and 2 from J, leaving 14 bases between them. The CDR3 reads CASTPWQGQETQYF. DNA of the CDR3: TGTGCCAGCACCCCGTGGCAGGGACAAGAGACCCAGTACTTC.

The chain is built from TRBV10-3 and TRBJ2-5; 7 nucleotides align to TRBD2. Unmatched junction bases numbered 8, after V lost 8 bases and J lost 2 bases. The CDR3 loop spans 14 amino acids. Germline CDR1 reads ENHRY; CDR2 reads SYGVKD. The CDR3 loop reads CAIGAGTTQETQYF. CDR3 sequence (DNA): TGTGCCATCGGGGCGGGGACTACTCAAGAGACCCAGTACTTC.

The chain carries TRBV20-1 and TRBJ1-6; 11 bases line up with TRBD1. The V gene end was trimmed by 6 bases and the J gene end by 2 bases; junction bases not matched to a gene: 6. Germline assignment: CDR1 DFQATT and CDR2 SNEGSKA (reference sequence). This CDR3 contains 16 residues. The CDR3: CSAGQGAKPYNSPLHF. CDR3 nucleotides: TGCAGTGCAGGACAGGGGGCGAAACCCTATAATTCACCCCTCCACTTT.

The chain joins TRBV7-9 to TRBJ1-1, with 8 bases identical to TRBD1. The CDR3 contains 17 residues. Germline V CDR1 and CDR2: SEHNR, FQNEAQ (reference sequence). V was pared by 5 bases and J by 1 base, with 12 bases of the junction left unmatched. The CDR3 is CASSQETGEAWNTEAFF. The CDR3 region has the DNA TGTGCCAGCAGCCAAGAGACAGGGGAGGCTTGGAACACTGAAGCTTTCTTT.

This clonotype was picked up a small number of times. This chain uses TRBV20-1 with TRBJ1-5; D perhaps matches TRBD1 (6 bases). Trimming stripped 2 bases from V and 2 bases from J, with 16 bases between. This CDR3 has 16 residues. In germline, CDR1 is DFQATT, CDR2 SNEGSKA (reference sequence). CDR3 residues: CSARNAGARGNQPQHF. DNA for the CDR3: TGCAGTGCTAGAAATGCAGGGGCGCGGGGCAATCAGCCCCAGCATTTT.

The CDR3 sequence is CAISETRTGQGYNEQFF. CDR3 in DNA: TGTGCCATCAGTGAGACCCGCACCGGGCAGGGGTACAATGAGCAGTTCTTC. The gene calls are TRBV10-3 and TRBJ2-1; D perhaps matches TRBD1 (6 bases). Trimming took 2 bases from V and 4 from J, leaving 18 bases between them. The V gene's germline CDR1 is ENHRY and CDR2 SYGVKD. The CDR3 spans 17 residues.

Ten or more counts support this clonotype. V is TRBV12-3 or TRBV12-4 and J is TRBJ1-2; unclear D gene. This CDR3 has 13 amino acids. Trimming took off 4 bases at V and 5 bases at J, with 11 bases between the two ends. The CDR3, as DNA: TGTGCCAGCAGTTCTGACTTTGGATATGGCTACACCTTC. Amino acid sequence: CASSSDFGYGYTF.